This TCR beta chain appears in the sequencing data of a study of cytomegalovirus exposure and HLA in healthy donors. In regard to this clone: Its target is not known.

Per germline, CDR1 KGHSH and CDR2 LQKENI. There are 15 residues in the CDR3. Trimming took 2 bases from V and 3 from J, leaving 11 bases between them. Primers: 60 Vbeta forward and 13 Jbeta reverse. Here immunoSEQ multiplex PCR was the method, and the copy in TCRdb shows in-frame clones only, minus some. Of about 170,000 clones listed, around 80% are singletons. Points from the study as a whole: Fewer N-insertions (relative to the roughly 670-donor mean) were reportedly seen in an Asian-associated ancestry cluster in a later analysis.

This chain links TRBV18 with TRBJ1-3; tentatively, D is TRBD1 (5 bases). Material for sequencing was PBMCs. The sequence derives from a woman aged 50 to 60 in good health and CMV-seropositive. The CDR3 reads CASSPWTRHGNTIYF. CDR3 in DNA: TGTGCCAGCTCACCATGGACACGCCATGGAAACACCATATATTTT. The whole variable domain, remainder taken from reference TRBV18 and TRBJ1-3, is NAGVMQNPRHLVRRRGQEARLRCSPMKGHSHVYWYRQLPEEGLKFMVYLQKENIIDESGMPKERFSAEFPKEGPSILRIQQVVRGDSAAYFCASSPWTRHGNTIYFGEGSWLTVV.